Below, one T cell receptor beta chain is given with its context. Its matching antigen is unknown. Clones were read by immunoSEQ multiplex PCR, and TCRdb kept only the in-frame ones, dropping some. The sample yields 60,000 to 85,000 clones, 96% seen once. This entry is derived from a study of cytomegalovirus exposure and HLA in healthy donors. Study observations and caveats: CMV antigen specificity was confirmed in vitro for three CMV-associated chains. Cytomegalovirus-associated TCR beta chains were listed, numbering some 150. Despite most TCR sequences being rare, some public TCRs occurred in many donors.

This receptor was obtained from a woman aged 18-29 years in good health and CMV-seropositive. The specimen was PBMCs.

CDR3 coding DNA: TGTGCCAGCAGCTTGACAGGGGCTGGCACTGAAGCTTTCTTT. As protein: CASSLTGAGTEAFF. This chain links TRBV7-9 with TRBJ1-1; 8 bases fit TRBD1. The J segment lost 4 bases and the V segment lost 3 bases, leaving 4 bases of the junction unmatched. Germline CDR1 reads SEHNR; CDR2 reads FQNEAQ (reference sequence). This CDR3 region has 14 residues.